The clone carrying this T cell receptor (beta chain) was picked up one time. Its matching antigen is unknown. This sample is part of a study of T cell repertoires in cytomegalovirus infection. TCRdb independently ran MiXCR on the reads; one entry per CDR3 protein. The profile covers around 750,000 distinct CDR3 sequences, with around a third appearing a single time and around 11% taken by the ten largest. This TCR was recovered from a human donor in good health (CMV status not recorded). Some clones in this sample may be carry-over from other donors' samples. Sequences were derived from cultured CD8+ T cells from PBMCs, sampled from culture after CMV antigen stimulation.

This CDR3 reads CASSLDLGPQHF. The CDR3 nucleotides read TGTGCCAGCAGTTTGGATCTGGGGCCCCAGCATTTT. The V call is TRBV12-3 or TRBV12-4, the J call TRBJ1-5; D is undetermined. This CDR3 contains 12 residues. V lost 3 bases and J lost 9, with 9 bases in between.